This entry describes one TCR beta chain. Its specificity is not known. CDR1 is SGHNT and CDR2 is YYREEE in the germline V gene (reference sequence). Losses at the gene ends were 1 base for V and 1 base for J; bases not matched to a gene: 3. CDR3 length equals 17 residues. The time point here: persistent/refractory GD, antithyroid drugs over 5 years with positive TRAb. From RNA extracted from PBMCs, the TCR library was made. In building TCR beta libraries, iRepertoire HTBI primers were used together with Arm-PCR of CDR3 regions. Original handling: Analysis of the samples identified 50 to 65 TRBV and roughly 15 TRBJ segments. TCRdb ran MiXCR on the multiplex PCR reads and lists one entry per CDR3 protein. TCRdb, rather than the study authors, made the V and J calls. This sample yields 430,000 or so distinct CDR3 sequences, of which around a fifth are seen a single time; roughly an eighth belongs to the top ten.

The data belong to a study of regulatory T cells in long-lasting Graves disease. Overall study findings and caveats: Persistent patients had more shared public clonotypes (under 3,000) than new patients (about 1,000). Peripheral blood was the sole material, not thyroid tissue. TCR diversity was lower in persistent Graves' patients than in newly diagnosed ones.

The specimen comprised peripheral blood mononuclear cells (PBMCs), sampled when the disease was refractory, from a patient treated with antithyroid drugs. The chain recombines TRBV5-4 with TRBJ2-6; 9 nucleotides align to TRBD2. The receptor's source is a female donor with Graves disease. In DNA form, the CDR3 reads TGTGCCAGCAGCTTGTTGGCGGGAGGGTCTGGGGCCAACGTCCTGACTTTC. Protein: CASSLLAGGSGANVLTF.